The rows below give T cell receptor beta chains drawn from one sample of a study of beta chain features in type 1 diabetes. Profiling relied on immunoSEQ multiplex PCR, and the TCRdb table lists in-frame clones only, not all of them. The sample records a few hundred thousand clones, approximately 15% being singletons. The sample comprised naive CD4+ T cells from blood. These receptor sequences come from a man aged 25-40 years with type 1 diabetes. CDR3s include the opening cysteine and the closing phenylalanine or tryptophan. The D gene is left open where the match is weak. Size is stated for part of the rows, as once, few or many counts, or as a class when the clone is expanded.

>TRBD1|TRBJ1-2|TRBV5-1|.
TGCGCCAGCAGCCAGGACAGGGGAAATGGCTACACCTTC
CASSQDRGNGYTF
>.|TRBJ1-2|TRBV18|few
TGTGCCAGCTCACCACGGGAGGGCGCCGGCTATGGCTACACCTTC
CASSPREGAGYGYTF
>TRBD1|TRBJ2-7|TRBV30|few
TGTGCCTGGAGTGGGCGACAGGGGACCTACGAGCAGTACTTC
CAWSGRQGTYEQYF
>.|TRBJ2-7|TRBV27|.
TGTGCCAGCAGTTTCTATAGGGGCGGCCAGCCTTCTTTCTACGAGCAGTACTTC
CASSFYRGGQPSFYEQYF
>.|TRBJ1-4|TRBV7-2|.
TGTGCCAGCAGGGCAGGGGCAACTAATGAAAAACTGTTTTTT
CASRAGATNEKLFF
>.|TRBJ2-7|TRBV14|.
TGTGCCAGCAGCCCCAGGCGCAGGGCCTACGAGCAGTACTTC
CASSPRRRAYEQYF
>.|TRBJ1-5|TRBV21-1|few
TGTGCCAGCAGCAAAGTAAACAACAGGGGGGTCAATCAGCCCCAGCATTTT
CASSKVNNRGVNQPQHF
>.|TRBJ2-1|TRBV5-4|few
TGTGCCAGCAGCTCCAGGGGTGAGCAGTTCTTC
CASSSRGEQFF
>.|TRBJ1-3|TRBV15|.
TGTGCCACCAGCAGAGACCCGGGCTCTGGAAACACCATATATTTT
CATSRDPGSGNTIYF
>TRBD1|TRBJ2-7|TRBV6-5|few
TGTGCCAGCAGTTACTCGGGACAGGGCTACGAGCAGTACTTC
CASSYSGQGYEQYF
>.|TRBJ1-5|TRBV30|.
TGTGCCTGGAGTGTACCAAAGGCGGGAAGCAATCAGCCCCAGCATTTT
CAWSVPKAGSNQPQHF
>TRBD2|TRBJ2-7|TRBV6-1|.
TGTGCCAGCAGAGCGGGGCCCGGGGGCGAGCAGTACTTC
CASRAGPGGEQYF
>.|TRBJ2-1|TRBV7-8|few
TGTGCCAGCAGCTTAGCGGGACAAAGGTCGAATGAGCAGTTCTTC
CASSLAGQRSNEQFF
>.|TRBJ1-3|TRBV9|few
TGTGCCAGCAGCGCCCAGGGACTAGCTGGAAACACCATATATTTT
CASSAQGLAGNTIYF